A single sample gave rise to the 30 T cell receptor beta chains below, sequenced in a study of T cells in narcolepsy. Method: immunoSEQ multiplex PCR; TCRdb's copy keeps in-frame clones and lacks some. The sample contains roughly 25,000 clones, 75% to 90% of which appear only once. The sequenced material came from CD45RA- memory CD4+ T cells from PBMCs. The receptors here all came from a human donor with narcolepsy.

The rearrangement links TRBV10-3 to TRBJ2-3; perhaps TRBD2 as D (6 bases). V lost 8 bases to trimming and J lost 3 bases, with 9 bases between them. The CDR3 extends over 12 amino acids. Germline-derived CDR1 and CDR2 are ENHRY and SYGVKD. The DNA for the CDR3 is TGTGCCATCGGGGACTTAACAGATACGCAGTATTTT. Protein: CAIGDLTDTQYF.

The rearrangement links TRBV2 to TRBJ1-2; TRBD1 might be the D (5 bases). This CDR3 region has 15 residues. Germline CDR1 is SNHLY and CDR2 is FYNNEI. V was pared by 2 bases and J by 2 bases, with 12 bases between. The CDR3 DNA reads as TGTGCCAGCAGTGAACCAGGGAGGGGAAACTATGGCTACACCTTC. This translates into CASSEPGRGNYGYTF.

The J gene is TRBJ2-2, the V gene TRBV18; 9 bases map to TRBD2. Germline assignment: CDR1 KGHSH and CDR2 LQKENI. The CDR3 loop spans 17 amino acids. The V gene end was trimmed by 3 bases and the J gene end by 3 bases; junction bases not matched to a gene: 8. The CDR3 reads CASSPVIAGDDTGELFF. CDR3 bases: TGTGCCAGCTCACCCGTGATAGCGGGAGATGACACCGGGGAGCTGTTTTTT.

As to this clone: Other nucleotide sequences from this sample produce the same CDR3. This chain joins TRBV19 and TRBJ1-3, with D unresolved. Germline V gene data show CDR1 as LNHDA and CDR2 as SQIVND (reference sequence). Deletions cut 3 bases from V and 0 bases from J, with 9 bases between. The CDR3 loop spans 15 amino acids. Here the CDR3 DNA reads TGTGCCAGTAGTATTTCGCCCAGCTCTGGAAACACCATATATTTT. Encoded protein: CASSISPSSGNTIYF. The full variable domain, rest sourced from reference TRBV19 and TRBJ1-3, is DGGITQSPKYLFRKEGQNVTLSCEQNLNHDAMYWYRQDPGQGLRLIYYSQIVNDFQKGDIAEGYSVSREKKESFPLTVTSAQKNPTAFYLCASSISPSSGNTIYFGEGSWLTVV.

This chain's CDR3 is CASSQGEREPQPQHF. In DNA, the CDR3 is TGCGCCAGCAGCCAAGGAGAAAGAGAACCTCAGCCCCAGCATTTT. The V gene is TRBV4-1, the J gene TRBJ1-5; D not resolved. This CDR3 region has 15 residues. V lost 1 base, J lost 6 bases, and 13 bases lay in between. Germline CDR1 and CDR2: MGHRA and YSYEKL.

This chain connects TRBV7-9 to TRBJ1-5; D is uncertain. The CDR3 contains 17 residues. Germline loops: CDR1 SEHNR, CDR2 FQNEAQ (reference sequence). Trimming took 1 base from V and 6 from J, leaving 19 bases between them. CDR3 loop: CASSLVTGRSSPQPQHF. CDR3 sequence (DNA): TGTGCCAGCAGCTTAGTAACGGGGAGATCAAGCCCTCAGCCCCAGCATTTT.

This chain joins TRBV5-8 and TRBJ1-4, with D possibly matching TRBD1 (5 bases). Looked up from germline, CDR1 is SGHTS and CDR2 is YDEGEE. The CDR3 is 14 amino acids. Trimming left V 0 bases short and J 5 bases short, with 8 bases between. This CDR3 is CASSLAGNNEKLFF. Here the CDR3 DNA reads TGTGCCAGCAGCTTGGCAGGGAACAATGAAAAACTGTTTTTT.

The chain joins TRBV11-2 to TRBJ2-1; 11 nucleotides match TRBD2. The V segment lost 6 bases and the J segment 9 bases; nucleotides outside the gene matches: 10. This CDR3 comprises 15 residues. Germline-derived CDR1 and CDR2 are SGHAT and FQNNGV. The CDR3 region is CASRPRLAGTGEQFF. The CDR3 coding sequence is TGTGCCAGCAGGCCTAGACTAGCGGGAACGGGTGAGCAGTTCTTC.

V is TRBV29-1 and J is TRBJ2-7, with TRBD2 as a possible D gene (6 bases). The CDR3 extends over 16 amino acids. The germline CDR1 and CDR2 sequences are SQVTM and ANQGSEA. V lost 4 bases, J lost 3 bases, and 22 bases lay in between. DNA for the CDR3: TGCAGCGTTGTGGAGACTAGTGGTGGAAGAAGCTACGAGCAGTACTTC. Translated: CSVVETSGGRSYEQYF.

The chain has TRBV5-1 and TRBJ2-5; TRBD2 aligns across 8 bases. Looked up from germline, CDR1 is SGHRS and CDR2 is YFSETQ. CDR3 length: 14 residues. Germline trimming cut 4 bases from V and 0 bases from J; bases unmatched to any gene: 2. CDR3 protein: CASSPGGDQETQYF. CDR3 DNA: TGCGCCAGCAGCCCCGGGGGGGACCAAGAGACCCAGTACTTC.

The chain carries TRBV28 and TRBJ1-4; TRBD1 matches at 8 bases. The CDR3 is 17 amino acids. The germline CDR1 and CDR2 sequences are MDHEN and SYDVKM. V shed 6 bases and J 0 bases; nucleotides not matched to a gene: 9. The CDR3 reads CASSIGAGGPTNEKLFF. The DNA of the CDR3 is TGTGCCAGCAGCATTGGGGCAGGGGGCCCAACTAATGAAAAACTGTTTTTT.

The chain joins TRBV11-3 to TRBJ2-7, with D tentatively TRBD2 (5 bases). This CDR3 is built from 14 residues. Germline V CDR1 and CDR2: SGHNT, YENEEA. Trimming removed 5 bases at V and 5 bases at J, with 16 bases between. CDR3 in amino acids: CASSPGTEGHEQYF. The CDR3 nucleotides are TGTGCCAGCAGCCCCGGAACAGAGGGCCACGAGCAGTACTTC.

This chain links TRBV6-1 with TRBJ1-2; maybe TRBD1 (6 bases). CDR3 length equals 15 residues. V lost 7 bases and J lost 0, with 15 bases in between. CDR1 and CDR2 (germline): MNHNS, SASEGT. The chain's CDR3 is CASTNGGGSNYGYTF. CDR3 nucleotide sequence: TGTGCCAGCACCAACGGGGGGGGCTCTAACTATGGCTACACCTTC.

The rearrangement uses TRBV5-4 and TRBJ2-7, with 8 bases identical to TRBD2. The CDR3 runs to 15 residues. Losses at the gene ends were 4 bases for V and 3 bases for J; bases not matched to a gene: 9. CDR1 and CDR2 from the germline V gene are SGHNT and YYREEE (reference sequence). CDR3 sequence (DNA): TGTGCCAGCAGCCCGGGGGGGGGCTCAGGCTACGAGCAGTACTTC. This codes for CASSPGGGSGYEQYF. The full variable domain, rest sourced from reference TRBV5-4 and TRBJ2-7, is ETGVTQSPTHLIKTRGQQVTLRCSSQSGHNTVSWYQQALGQGPQFIFQYYREEENGRGNFPPRFSGLQFPNYSSELNVNALELDDSALYLCASSPGGGSGYEQYFGPGTRLTVT.

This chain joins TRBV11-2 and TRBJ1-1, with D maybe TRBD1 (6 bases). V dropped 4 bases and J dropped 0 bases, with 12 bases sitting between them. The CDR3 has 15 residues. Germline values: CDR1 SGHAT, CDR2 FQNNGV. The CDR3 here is CASSYRDFMNTEAFF. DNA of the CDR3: TGTGCCAGCAGCTACAGGGATTTCATGAACACTGAAGCTTTCTTT. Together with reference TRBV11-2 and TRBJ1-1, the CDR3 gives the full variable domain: EAGVAQSPRYKIIEKRQSVAFWCNPISGHATLYWYQQILGQGPKLLIQFQNNGVVDDSQLPKDRFSAERLKGVDSTLKIQPAKLEDSAVYLCASSYRDFMNTEAFFGQGTRLTVV.

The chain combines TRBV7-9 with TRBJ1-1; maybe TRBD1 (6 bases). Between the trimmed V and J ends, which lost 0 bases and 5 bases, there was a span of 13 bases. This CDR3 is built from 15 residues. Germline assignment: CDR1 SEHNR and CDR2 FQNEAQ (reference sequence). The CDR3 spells CASSLALGGDTEAFF. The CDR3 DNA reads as TGTGCCAGCAGCTTAGCGTTAGGGGGAGATACTGAAGCTTTCTTT. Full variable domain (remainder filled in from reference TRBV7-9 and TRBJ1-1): DTGVSQNPRHKITKRGQNVTFRCDPISEHNRLYWYRQTLGQGPEFLTYFQNEAQLEKSRLLSDRFSAERPKGSFSTLEIQRTEQGDSAMYLCASSLALGGDTEAFFGQGTRLTVV.

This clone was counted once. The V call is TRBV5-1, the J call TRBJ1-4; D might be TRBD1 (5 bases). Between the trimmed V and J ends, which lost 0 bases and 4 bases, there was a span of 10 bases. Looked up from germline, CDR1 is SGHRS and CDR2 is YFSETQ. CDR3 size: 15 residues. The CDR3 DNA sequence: TGCGCCAGCAGCTTGGCAGGGATCCGTAATGAAAAACTGTTTTTT. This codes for CASSLAGIRNEKLFF. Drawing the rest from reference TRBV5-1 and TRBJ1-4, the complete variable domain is KAGVTQTPRYLIKTRGQQVTLSCSPISGHRSVSWYQQTPGQGLQFLFEYFSETQRNKGNFPGRFSGRQFSNSRSEMNVSTLELGDSALYLCASSLAGIRNEKLFFGSGTQLSVL.

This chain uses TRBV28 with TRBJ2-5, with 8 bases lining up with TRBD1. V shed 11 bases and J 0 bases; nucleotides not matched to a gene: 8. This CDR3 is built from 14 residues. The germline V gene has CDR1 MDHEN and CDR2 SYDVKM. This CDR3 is CAGSTGGNQETQYF. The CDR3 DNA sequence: TGTGCCGGGTCTACAGGGGGTAACCAAGAGACCCAGTACTTC.

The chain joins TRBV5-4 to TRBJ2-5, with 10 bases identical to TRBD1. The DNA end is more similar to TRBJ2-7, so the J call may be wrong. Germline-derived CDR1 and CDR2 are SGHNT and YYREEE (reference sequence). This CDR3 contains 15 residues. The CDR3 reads CASSLKGQGRNEQYF. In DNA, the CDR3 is TGTGCCAGCAGCTTGAAGGGACAGGGGAGGAACGAGCAGTACTTC.

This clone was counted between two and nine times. CDR3 nucleotide sequence: TGTGCCAGCAACCTTGGAACAGTGCCTAATGAAAAACTGTTTTTT. Its protein is CASNLGTVPNEKLFF. The chain links TRBV2 to TRBJ1-4; no firm D call. The CDR3 length is 15 residues. With 7 bases removed from V and 3 bases from J, the gap between germline ends came to 15 bases. In germline, CDR1 is SNHLY, CDR2 FYNNEI.

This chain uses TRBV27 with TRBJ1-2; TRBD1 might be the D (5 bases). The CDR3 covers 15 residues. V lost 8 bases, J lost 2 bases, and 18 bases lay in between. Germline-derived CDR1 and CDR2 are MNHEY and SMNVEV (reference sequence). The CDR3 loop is CASASVGVGNYGYTF. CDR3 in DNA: TGTGCCAGCGCCTCAGTAGGGGTGGGGAACTATGGCTACACCTTC.

The CDR3 spells CASIRTEAFF. The DNA of the CDR3 is TGTGCCAGCATCCGCACTGAAGCTTTCTTT. The chain has TRBV5-8 and TRBJ1-1; D gene unclear. The CDR3 runs 10 residues. Looked up from germline, CDR1 is SGHTS and CDR2 is YDEGEE. V lost 6 bases and J lost 4, with 4 bases in between.

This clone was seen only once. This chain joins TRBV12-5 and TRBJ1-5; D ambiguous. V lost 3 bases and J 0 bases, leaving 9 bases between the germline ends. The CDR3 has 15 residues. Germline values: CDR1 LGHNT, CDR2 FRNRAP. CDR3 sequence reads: CASGLESGSNQPQHF. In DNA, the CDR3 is TGTGCTAGTGGTTTAGAATCCGGTAGCAATCAGCCCCAGCATTTT.

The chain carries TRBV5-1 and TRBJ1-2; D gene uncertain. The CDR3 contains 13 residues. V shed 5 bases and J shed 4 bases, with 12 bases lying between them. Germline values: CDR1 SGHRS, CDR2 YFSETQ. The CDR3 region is CASRALIGYGYTF. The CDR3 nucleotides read TGCGCCAGCAGAGCGTTGATCGGCTATGGCTACACCTTC.

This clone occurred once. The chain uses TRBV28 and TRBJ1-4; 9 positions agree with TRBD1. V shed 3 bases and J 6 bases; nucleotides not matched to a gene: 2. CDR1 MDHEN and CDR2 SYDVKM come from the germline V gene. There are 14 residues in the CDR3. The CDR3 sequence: CASSFGQGYEKLFF. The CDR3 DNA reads TGTGCCAGCAGTTTTGGACAGGGGTATGAAAAACTGTTTTTT.

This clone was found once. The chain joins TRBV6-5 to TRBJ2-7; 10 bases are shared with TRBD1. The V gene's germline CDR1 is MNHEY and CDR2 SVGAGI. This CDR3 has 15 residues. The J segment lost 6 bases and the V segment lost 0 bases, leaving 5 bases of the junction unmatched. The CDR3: CASSYSRTGGGEQYF. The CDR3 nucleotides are TGTGCCAGCAGTTACTCGCGGACAGGGGGGGGCGAGCAGTACTTC.

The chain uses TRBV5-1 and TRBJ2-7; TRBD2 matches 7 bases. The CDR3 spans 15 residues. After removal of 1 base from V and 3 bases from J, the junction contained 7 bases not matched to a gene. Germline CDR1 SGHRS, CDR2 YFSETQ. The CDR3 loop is CASSLSSGLGYEQYF. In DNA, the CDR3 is TGCGCCAGCAGCTTGTCCTCCGGACTAGGCTACGAGCAGTACTTC.

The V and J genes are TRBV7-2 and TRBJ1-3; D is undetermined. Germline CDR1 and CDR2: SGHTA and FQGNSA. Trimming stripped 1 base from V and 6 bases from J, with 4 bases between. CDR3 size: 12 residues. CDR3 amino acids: CASSLVANTIYF. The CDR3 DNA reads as TGTGCCAGCAGCTTAGTAGCAAACACCATATATTTT.

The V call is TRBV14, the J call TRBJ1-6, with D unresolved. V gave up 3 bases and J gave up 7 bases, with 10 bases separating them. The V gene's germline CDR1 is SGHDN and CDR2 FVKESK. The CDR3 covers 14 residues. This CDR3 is CASSHSAGNSPLHF. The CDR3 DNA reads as TGTGCCAGCAGCCACTCAGCGGGGAATTCACCCCTCCACTTT.

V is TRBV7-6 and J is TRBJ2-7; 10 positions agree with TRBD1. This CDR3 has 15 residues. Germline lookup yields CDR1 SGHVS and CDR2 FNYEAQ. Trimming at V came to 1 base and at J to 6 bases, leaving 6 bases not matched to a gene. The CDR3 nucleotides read TGTGCCAGCAGCTTAGGACAGGGGGCCTCTGGCGAGCAGTACTTC. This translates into CASSLGQGASGEQYF.